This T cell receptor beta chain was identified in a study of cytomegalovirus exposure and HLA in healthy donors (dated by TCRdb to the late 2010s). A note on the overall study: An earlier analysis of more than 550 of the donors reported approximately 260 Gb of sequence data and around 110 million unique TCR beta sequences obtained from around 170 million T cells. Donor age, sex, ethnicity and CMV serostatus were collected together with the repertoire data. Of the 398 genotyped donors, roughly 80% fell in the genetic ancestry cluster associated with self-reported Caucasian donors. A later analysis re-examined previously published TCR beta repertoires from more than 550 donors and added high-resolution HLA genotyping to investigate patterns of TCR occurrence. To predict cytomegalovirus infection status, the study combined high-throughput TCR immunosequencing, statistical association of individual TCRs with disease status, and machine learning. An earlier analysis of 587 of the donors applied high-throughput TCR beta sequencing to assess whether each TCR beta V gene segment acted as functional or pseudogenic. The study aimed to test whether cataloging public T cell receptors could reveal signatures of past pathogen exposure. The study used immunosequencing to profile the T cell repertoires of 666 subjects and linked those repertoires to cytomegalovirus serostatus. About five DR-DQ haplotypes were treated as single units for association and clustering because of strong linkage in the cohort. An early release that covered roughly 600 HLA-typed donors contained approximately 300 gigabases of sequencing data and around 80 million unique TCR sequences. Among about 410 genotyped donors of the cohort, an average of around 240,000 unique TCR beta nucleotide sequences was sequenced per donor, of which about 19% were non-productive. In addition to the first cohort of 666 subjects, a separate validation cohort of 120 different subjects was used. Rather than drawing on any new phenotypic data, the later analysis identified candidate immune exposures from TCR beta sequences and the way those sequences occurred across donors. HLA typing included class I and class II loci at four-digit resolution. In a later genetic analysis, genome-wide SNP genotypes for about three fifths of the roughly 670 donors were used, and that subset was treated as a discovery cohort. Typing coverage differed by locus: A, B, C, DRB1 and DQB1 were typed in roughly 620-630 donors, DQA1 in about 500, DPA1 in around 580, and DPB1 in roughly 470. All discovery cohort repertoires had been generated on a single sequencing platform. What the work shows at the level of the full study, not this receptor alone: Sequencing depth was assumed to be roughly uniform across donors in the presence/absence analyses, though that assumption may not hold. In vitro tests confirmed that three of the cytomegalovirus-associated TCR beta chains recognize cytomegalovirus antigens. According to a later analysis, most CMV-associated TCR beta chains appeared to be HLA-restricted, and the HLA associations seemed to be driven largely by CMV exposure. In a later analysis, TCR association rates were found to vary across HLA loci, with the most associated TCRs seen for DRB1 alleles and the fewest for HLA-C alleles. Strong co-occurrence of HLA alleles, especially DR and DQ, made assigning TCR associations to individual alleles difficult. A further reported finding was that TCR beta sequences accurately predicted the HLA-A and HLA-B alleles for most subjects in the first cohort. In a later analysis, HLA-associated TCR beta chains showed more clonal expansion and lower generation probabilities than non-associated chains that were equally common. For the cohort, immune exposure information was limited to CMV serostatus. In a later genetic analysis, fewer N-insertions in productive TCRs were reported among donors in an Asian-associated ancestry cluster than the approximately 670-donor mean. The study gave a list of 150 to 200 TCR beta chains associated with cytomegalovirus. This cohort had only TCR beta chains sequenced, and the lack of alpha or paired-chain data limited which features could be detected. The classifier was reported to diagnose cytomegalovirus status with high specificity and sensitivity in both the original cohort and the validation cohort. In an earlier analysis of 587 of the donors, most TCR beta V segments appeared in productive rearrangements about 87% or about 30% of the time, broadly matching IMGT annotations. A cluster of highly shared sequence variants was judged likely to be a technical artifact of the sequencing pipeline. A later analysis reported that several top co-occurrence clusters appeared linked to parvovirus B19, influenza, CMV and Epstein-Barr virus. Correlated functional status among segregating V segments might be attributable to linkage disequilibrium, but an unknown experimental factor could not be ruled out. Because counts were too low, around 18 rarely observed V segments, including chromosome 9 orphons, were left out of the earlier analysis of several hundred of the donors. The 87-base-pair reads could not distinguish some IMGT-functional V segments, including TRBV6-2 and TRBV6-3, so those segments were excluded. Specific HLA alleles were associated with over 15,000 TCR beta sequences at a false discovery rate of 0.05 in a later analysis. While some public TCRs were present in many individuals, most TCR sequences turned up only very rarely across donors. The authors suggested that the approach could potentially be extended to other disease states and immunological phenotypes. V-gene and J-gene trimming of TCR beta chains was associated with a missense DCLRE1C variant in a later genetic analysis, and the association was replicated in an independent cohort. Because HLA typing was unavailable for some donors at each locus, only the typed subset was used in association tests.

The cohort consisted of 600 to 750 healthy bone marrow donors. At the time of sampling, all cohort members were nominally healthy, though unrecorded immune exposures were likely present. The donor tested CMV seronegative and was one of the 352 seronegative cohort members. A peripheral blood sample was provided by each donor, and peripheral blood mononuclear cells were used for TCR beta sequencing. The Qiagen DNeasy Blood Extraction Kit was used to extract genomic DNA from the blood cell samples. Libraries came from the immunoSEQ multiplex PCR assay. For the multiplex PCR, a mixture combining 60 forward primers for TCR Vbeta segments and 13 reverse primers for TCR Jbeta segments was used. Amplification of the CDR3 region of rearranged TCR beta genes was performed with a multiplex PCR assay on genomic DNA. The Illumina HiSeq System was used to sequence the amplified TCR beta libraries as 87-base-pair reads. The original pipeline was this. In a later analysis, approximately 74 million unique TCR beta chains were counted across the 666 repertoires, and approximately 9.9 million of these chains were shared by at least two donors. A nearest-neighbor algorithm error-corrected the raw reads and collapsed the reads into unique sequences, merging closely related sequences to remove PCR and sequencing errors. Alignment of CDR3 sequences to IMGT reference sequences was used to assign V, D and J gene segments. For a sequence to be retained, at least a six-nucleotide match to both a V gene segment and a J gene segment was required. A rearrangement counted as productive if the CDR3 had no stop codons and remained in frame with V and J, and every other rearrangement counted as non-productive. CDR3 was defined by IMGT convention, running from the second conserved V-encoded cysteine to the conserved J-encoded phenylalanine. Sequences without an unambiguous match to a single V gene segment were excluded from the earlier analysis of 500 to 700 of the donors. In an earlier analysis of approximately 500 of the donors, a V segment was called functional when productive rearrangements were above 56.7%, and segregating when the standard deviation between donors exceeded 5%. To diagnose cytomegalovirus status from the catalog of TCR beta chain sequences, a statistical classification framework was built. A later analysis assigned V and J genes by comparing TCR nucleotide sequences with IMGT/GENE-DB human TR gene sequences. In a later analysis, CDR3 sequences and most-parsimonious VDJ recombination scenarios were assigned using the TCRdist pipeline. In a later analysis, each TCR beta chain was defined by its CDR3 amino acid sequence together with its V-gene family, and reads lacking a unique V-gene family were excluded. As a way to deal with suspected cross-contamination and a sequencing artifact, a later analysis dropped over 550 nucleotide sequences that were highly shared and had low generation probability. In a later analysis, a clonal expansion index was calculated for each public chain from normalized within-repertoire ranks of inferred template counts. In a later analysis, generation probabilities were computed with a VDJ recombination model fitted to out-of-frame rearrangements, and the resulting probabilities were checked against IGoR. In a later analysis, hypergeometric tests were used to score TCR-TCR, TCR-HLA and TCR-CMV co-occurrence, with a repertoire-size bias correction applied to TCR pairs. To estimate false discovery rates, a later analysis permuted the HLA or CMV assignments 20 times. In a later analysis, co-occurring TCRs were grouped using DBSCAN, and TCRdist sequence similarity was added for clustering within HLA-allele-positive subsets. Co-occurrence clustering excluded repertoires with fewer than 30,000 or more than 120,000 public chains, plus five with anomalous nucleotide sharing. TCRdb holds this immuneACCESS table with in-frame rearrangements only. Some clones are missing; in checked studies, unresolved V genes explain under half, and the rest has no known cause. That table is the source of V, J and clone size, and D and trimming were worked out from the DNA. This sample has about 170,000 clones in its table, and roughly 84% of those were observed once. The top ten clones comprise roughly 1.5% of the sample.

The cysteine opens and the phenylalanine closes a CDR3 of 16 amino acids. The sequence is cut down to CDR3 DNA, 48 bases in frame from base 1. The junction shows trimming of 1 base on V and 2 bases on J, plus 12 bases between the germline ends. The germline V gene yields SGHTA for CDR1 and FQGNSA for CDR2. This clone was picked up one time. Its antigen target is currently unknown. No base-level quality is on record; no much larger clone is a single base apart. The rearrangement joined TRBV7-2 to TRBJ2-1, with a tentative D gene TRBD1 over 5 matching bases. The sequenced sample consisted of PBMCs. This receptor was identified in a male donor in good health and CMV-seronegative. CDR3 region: CASSLVGRATYNEQFF. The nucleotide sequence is TGTGCCAGCAGCTTAGTCGGCAGGGCAACCTACAATGAGCAGTTCTTC.